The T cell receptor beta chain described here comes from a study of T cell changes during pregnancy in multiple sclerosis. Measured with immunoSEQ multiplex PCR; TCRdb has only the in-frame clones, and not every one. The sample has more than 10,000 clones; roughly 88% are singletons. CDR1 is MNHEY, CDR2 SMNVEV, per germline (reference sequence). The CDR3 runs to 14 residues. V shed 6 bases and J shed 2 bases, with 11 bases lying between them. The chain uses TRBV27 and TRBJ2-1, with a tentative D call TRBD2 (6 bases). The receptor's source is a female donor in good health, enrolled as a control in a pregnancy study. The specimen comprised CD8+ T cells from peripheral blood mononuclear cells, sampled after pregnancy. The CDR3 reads CASSLSGPYNEQFF. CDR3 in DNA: TGTGCCAGCAGCCTGAGCGGGCCCTACAATGAGCAGTTCTTC.